Reported below is one T cell receptor (beta chain). The assay was immunoSEQ multiplex PCR, and TCRdb's table has in-frame clones only and misses some. The profile shows about 25,000 clones, roughly 83% of them singletons. This CDR3 region has 13 residues. Germline CDR1 and CDR2: SQVTM and ANQGSEA. The junction had 12 bases not matched to a gene; V was cut back by 7 bases and J by 8 bases. This sample was included in a study of PD-1 blockade in mismatch repair-deficient tumors. PCR or immunohistochemistry showed mismatch repair deficiency in every enrolled patient. J is TRBJ1-2 and V is TRBV29-1, with 8 positions matching TRBD1. The clonotype originates from an adult with mismatch repair-deficient cancer. Sample: PBMCs, taken before pembrolizumab treatment. Written as DNA, the CDR3 is TGCAGCGGGGGGATAGGACAGGGAGAGGGCTACACCTTC. It codes for CSGGIGQGEGYTF.